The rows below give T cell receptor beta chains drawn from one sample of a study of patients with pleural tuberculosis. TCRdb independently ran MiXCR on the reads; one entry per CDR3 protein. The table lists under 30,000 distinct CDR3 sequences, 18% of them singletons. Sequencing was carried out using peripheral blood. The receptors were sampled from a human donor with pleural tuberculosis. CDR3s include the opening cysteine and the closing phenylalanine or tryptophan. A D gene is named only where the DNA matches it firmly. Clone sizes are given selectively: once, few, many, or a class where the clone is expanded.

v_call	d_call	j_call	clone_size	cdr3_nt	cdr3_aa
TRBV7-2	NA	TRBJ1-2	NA	TGTGCCAGCAGCTTACGGACGGGGCACTATGGCTACACCTTC	CASSLRTGHYGYTF
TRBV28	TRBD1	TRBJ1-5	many	TGTGCCAGCAGTTTCAGGGGGCAAAACCAGCCCCAGCATTTT	CASSFRGQNQPQHF
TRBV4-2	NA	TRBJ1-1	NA	TGTGCCAGCAGCCAAGGATGGAACACTGAAGCTTTCTTT	CASSQGWNTEAFF
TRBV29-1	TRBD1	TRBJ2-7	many	TGCAGCGTTGAAGATCCGGACAGGAGTACCTACGAGCAGTACTTC	CSVEDPDRSTYEQYF
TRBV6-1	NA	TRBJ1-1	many	TGTGCCAGCCTAAAGACAGTCACTGAAGCTTTCTTT	CASLKTVTEAFF
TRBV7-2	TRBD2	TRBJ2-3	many	TGTGCCAGCAGGAGAGCTAGCGGGAGGACCGATACGCAGTATTTT	CASRRASGRTDTQYF
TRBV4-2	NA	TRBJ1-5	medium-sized	TGTGCCAGCGGTCAAACCAATAGCAATCAGCCCCAGCATTTT	CASGQTNSNQPQHF
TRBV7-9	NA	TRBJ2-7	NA	TGTGCCAGCAGCCGACAGTTAACCTACGAGCGGTACTTC	CASSRQLTYERYF
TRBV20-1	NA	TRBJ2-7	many	TGCAGTGCTAGAGGCAGTGAGAGCTCCTACGAGCAGTACTTC	CSARGSESSYEQYF
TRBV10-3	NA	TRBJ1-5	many	TGTGCCATCAGTAGTCGGCGAATATATAGCAATCAGCCCCAGCATTTT	CAISSRRIYSNQPQHF
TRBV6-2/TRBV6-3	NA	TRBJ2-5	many	TGTGCCAGCCTCCCCCCCGGGCTAGCGCCGGACGAGACCCAGTACTTC	CASLPPGLAPDETQYF
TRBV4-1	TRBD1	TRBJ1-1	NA	TGCGCCAGCAGCCGCTCAACCGGGACAGGGGGCACTGAAGCTTTCTTT	CASSRSTGTGGTEAFF
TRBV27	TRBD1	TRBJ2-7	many	TGTGTCAGCAGTTTATCAGGGACCCCAGGGGGTCCCCCCTACGAGCAGTACTTC	CVSSLSGTPGGPPYEQYF
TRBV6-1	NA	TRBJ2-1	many	TGTGCCAGCAGTCCTTGGAGCAATGAGCAGTTCTTC	CASSPWSNEQFF
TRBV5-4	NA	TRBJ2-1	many	TGTGCCAGCAGCTTGGCGGCAGGGATGTACAATGAGCAGTTCTTC	CASSLAAGMYNEQFF
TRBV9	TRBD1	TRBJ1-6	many	TGTGCCAGCAGCGCCGGGACAGGCGCATCACCCCTCCACTTT	CASSAGTGASPLHF
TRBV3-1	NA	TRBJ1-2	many	TGTGCCAGCACCCACCCTAGGAAGGCGCCTAACTATGGCTACACCTTC	CASTHPRKAPNYGYTF
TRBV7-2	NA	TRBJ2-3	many	TGTGCCAGCAGCCCTACTGGAGATACGCAGTATTTT	CASSPTGDTQYF
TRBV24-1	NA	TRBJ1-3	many	TGTGCCACCAGTGATCCCGTCGCCGGAAACACCATATATTTT	CATSDPVAGNTIYF
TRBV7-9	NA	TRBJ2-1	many	TGTGCCAGCAGCTTCGGGGGGCCCAATGAGCAGTTCTTC	CASSFGGPNEQFF
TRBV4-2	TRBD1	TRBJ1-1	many	TGTGCCAGCAGTGCGACAGGGGGGAACACTGAAGCTTTCTTT	CASSATGGNTEAFF
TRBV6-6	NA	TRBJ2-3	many	TGTGCCAGCAGTTACTCGAGGCCCACAGATACGCAGTATTTT	CASSYSRPTDTQYF
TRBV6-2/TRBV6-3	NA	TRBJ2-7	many	TGTGCCAGCAGCCTCACGGGGGCCTCCTACGAGCAGTACTTC	CASSLTGASYEQYF
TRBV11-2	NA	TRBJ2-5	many	TGTGCCAGCAGCTTTTGGAGGATAAGGGGAACGGACCAAGAGACCCAGTACTTC	CASSFWRIRGTDQETQYF
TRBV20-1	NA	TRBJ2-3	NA	TGCAGTGCGCCTACGGGCCCCGGGGACACGCAGTATTTT	CSAPTGPGDTQYF
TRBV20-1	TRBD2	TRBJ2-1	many	TGCAGTGCTAGAGATGGTCTAGCGGGAAATGAGCAGTTCTTC	CSARDGLAGNEQFF
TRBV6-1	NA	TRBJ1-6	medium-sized	TGTGCCAGCAGGCCACTCCACGACAGGCCGGATTCACCCCTCCACTTT	CASRPLHDRPDSPLHF
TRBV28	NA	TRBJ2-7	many	TGTGCCAGCAGTTGGTCCTACGAGCAGTACTTC	CASSWSYEQYF
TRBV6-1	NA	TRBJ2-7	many	TGTGCCAGCAGCGGGTCCCAGGACCTCTCCTACGAGCAGTACTTC	CASSGSQDLSYEQYF
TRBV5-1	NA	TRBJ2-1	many	TGCGCCAGCAGCCAGGAGGGGGACCTGGAGCAGTTCTTC	CASSQEGDLEQFF
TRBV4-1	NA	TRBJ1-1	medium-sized	TGCGCCAGCAGCAAGGGACCCATGAACACTGAAGCTTTCTTT	CASSKGPMNTEAFF
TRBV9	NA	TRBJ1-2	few	TGTGCCAGCAGCCCTCCCGGCGGCAGGGGTCCTGGCTACACCTTC	CASSPPGGRGPGYTF
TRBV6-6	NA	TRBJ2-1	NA	TGTGCCAGCATCCAGGACAATACATTCAATGAGCAGTTCTTC	CASIQDNTFNEQFF
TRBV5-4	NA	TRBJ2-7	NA	TGTGCCAGCAGCCAAGACAGCGACTCGCCCTCCTACGAGCAGTACTTC	CASSQDSDSPSYEQYF
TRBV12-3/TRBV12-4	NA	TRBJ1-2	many	TGTGCCAGCAGCAGGTCTGGCGGAGATGGCTACACCTTC	CASSRSGGDGYTF
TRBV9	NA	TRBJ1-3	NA	TGTGCCAGCAGCGTGGCTACGGATAGCTCTGGAAGTACCATATATTTT	CASSVATDSSGSTIYF
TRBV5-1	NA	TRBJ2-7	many	TGCGCCAGCAGCTCACCGGAGAAAGGCGTCTACGAGCAGTACTTC	CASSSPEKGVYEQYF
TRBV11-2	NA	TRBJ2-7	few	TGTGCCAGCAGTCTACACTCCTACGAGCAGTACTTC	CASSLHSYEQYF
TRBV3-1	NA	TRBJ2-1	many	TGTGCCAGCAGCCAAGGTGGTAGTGGGAACAATGAGCAGTTCTTC	CASSQGGSGNNEQFF
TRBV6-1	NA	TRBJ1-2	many	TGTGCCAGCAGTGAAAGGGGGGGACCCAACTATGGCTACACCTTC	CASSERGGPNYGYTF
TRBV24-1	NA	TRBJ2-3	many	TGTGCCACCAGTGATTGGGATGCGGCAGATACGCAGTATTTT	CATSDWDAADTQYF
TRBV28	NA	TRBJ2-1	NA	TGTGCTAGCAGAAGACGGTCGTACAATGAGCAGTTCTTC	CASRRRSYNEQFF
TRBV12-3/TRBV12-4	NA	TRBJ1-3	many	TGTGCCAGCAGTTTAGCGCGGAGAGGAGGTTTCTCTGGAAACACCATATATTTT	CASSLARRGGFSGNTIYF
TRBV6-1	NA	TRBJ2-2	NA	TGTACCAGTGAGGGGACCACCGGGGAGCTGCTTTTT	CTSEGTTGELLF
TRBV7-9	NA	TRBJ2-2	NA	TGTGCCAGCAACTCCAGAGGAGGGGAGACCGGGGAGCTGTTTTTT	CASNSRGGETGELFF
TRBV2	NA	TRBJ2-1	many	TGTGCCAACACTCTCCAGGGACACCCCCTCAATGAGCAGTTCTTC	CANTLQGHPLNEQFF
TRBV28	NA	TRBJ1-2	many	TGTGCCAGCGCCAGGCAGGATGGCTACACCTTC	CASARQDGYTF
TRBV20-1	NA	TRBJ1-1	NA	TGCAGTGCTAGGGTCTCGCAGAACACTGAAGCTTTCTTT	CSARVSQNTEAFF
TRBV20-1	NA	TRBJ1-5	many	TGCAGTGCTAGATACGGAAGCAATCAGCCCCAGCATTTT	CSARYGSNQPQHF
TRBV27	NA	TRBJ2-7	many	TGTGCCAGCAGTTTCTCGGAGTACTACGAGCAGTACTTC	CASSFSEYYEQYF
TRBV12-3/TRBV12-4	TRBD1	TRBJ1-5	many	TGTGCCAGCAGTGCAACAGGGGGCGGTCAGCCCCAGCATTTT	CASSATGGGQPQHF
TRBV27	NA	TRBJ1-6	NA	TGTGCCAGCAGTTTTTCAGGGATTGGTAATTCACCCCTCCACTTT	CASSFSGIGNSPLHF
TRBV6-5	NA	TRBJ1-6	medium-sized	TGTGCCAGCAGTTACTCCGGGGAAAACTATAATTCACCCCTCCACTTT	CASSYSGENYNSPLHF
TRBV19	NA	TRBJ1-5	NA	TGTGCCATTAGTAAAGGTACGGAGGGACAGCCCCAGCATTTT	CAISKGTEGQPQHF